Below, 9 T cell receptor beta chains from the same sample are listed, as sequenced in a study of vaccination effects on CD4 cells after COVID-19. The data were produced by immunoSEQ multiplex PCR, yet TCRdb's version contains in-frame clones alone and is incomplete. The sample has about 76,000 clones, approximately 71% seen once. Culturing for 9 to 10 days preceded CD4+ T cell isolation. These receptors have no known antigen. Specimen: CD4+ T cells from PBMCs cultured without peptide, collected before COVID-19 vaccination. Every receptor here comes from a human donor who received a COVID-19 vaccine.

The rearrangement links TRBV12-3 or TRBV12-4 to TRBJ2-7, with D unclear. Trimming removed 6 bases from V and 3 bases from J, with 9 bases in between. This CDR3 spans 12 amino acids. The CDR3 sequence: CASSSDNYEQYV. The CDR3 region has the DNA TGTGCCAGCAGCTCCGACAACTACGAGCAGTACGTC.

V and J are TRBV19 and TRBJ2-7; possibly TRBD1 for D (5 bases). The CDR3 is made up of 15 amino acids. The V end was cut by 5 bases, the J end by 0 bases, with 14 bases between. Germline V gives CDR1 LNHDA, CDR2 SQIVND (reference sequence). CDR3 in DNA: TGTGCCAGTAGTCCCCAGGGCACAAGCTCCTACGAGCAGTACGTC. Its translation is CASSPQGTSSYEQYV.

This chain uses TRBV9 with TRBJ2-1; TRBD2 is a possible D gene (5 bases). The CDR3 has 14 residues. Per germline, CDR1 SGDLS and CDR2 YYNGEE. V was pared by 1 base and J by 5 bases, with 10 bases between. CDR3 bases: TGTGCCAGCAGCGTACAGGTCGGGGACAATGAGCAGTTCTTC. Translated: CASSVQVGDNEQFF.

The chain recombines TRBV5-4 with TRBJ1-6; D gene ambiguous. Trimming took 0 bases from V and 8 from J, leaving 6 bases between them. Looked up from germline, CDR1 is SGHNT and CDR2 is YYREEE (reference sequence). This CDR3 has 13 amino acids. The CDR3 reads CASSLDPDSPLHF. CDR3 sequence (DNA): TGTGCCAGCAGCTTGGATCCTGATTCACCCCTCCACTTT.

This clone was recorded once. The V and J genes are TRBV30 and TRBJ1-6, with D possibly being TRBD1 (5 bases). The CDR3 is 15 amino acids. Trimming took off 4 bases at V and 6 bases at J, with 16 bases between the two ends. Looked up from germline, CDR1 is GTSNPN and CDR2 is SVGIG (reference sequence). The CDR3 protein is CAWTPGVTVNSPLHF. The CDR3 DNA is TGTGCCTGGACCCCCGGGGTGACAGTTAATTCACCCCTCCACTTT.

The DNA for the CDR3 is TGTGCCAGCAGCTTAGGGGTCCAGACCCAGTACTTC. Amino acid sequence: CASSLGVQTQYF. This chain links TRBV7-2 with TRBJ2-5; D is undetermined. The CDR3 loop spans 12 amino acids. The germline V gene encodes CDR1 SGHTA and CDR2 FQGNSA. The V end lost 1 base, the J end lost 6 bases, and 6 bases lay between the germline ends.

This clone has just a few counts. This chain uses TRBV30 with TRBJ1-5; D call uncertain. The CDR3 covers 13 residues. The V and J ends lost 1 base and 0 bases respectively, with 4 bases between them. Germline CDR1 and CDR2: GTSNPN and SVGIG (reference sequence). CDR3 in DNA: TGTGCCTGGAGTGGGGGTAGCAATCAGCCCCAGCATTTT. It yields the protein CAWSGGSNQPQHF. Looking up the rest from reference TRBV30 and TRBJ1-5 gives the full variable domain: SQTIHQWPATLVQPVGSPLSLECTVEGTSNPNLYWYRQAAGRGLQLLFYSVGIGQISSEVPQNLSASRPQDRQFILSSKKLLLSDSGFYLCAWSGGSNQPQHFGDGTRLSIL.

There are a few counts of this clone. CDR3 sequence (DNA): TGTGCCAGCAGCCTGACAGGGAACGAGCAGTTCTTC. Translation gives CASSLTGNEQFF. The chain carries TRBV7-9 and TRBJ2-1, with 7 bases fitting TRBD1. CDR1 SEHNR and CDR2 FQNEAQ come from the germline V gene (reference sequence). J gave up 10 bases and V 5 bases, and 5 bases lay outside the gene matches. This CDR3 spans 12 amino acids.

The chain links TRBV4-3 to TRBJ2-3, with D uncertain. The CDR3 is made up of 16 amino acids. CDR1 is LGHNA and CDR2 is YSLEER in the germline V gene. Trimming took 0 bases from V and 4 from J, leaving 14 bases between them. The CDR3 is CASSQDPGVRADTQYF. In nucleotides, the CDR3 is TGCGCCAGCAGCCAAGATCCGGGTGTAAGGGCAGATACGCAGTATTTT.